This T cell receptor beta chain was identified in a study of vaccination effects on CD4 cells after COVID-19 (dated by TCRdb to between 2020 and 2023). With regard to the full study: The ViraFEST assay stimulated PBMC with viral peptide pools and then used TCR sequencing to identify antigen-specific CD4+ T cell clonotypes by expansion. Two doses of either the BNT162b2 or the mRNA-1273 mRNA SARS-CoV-2 vaccine were administered to participants. Each well held under 2.5 million PBMC cultured in IMDM containing about 5.4% human AB serum, around 10 IU/ml IL-2 and gentamicin, along with 8 to 10 ug/ml peptides. SARS-CoV-2 spike-specific CD4+ TCR repertoires were compared before and after mRNA vaccination in COVID-19 convalescent patients and in infection-naive vaccine recipients. Altogether, 10 COVID-19 convalescent patients and a few SARS-CoV-2-naive healthy vaccine recipients made up the full study. Cultures from other donors in the study were sequenced using the Oncomine TCR Beta short-read assay on an Illumina iSeq 100. Beyond this particular receptor, the publication reports: In healthy vaccine recipients, vaccine-induced clones were almost all SARS-CoV-2 mono-reactive, with only 1 of 255 cross-reactive with common cold coronaviruses. Only a small number of convalescent patients were included, and no early post-infection timepoints were available, which limited the study. Both infection-induced and vaccine-induced clones contracted markedly at late post-vaccination timepoints, which is consistent with waning T cell responses.

CDR1 and CDR2, per the germline V gene, are SGHVS and FQNEAQ. V sheds 3 bases and J sheds 1 base, leaving 9 bases between their ends. Measured from the cysteine to the phenylalanine, the CDR3 is 14 residues long. Left in the record is the CDR3 DNA by itself, 42 bases read in frame from the first base. The library came from the immunoSEQ multiplex PCR assay. DNA from the CD4+ T cells that had been cultured and isolated underwent TCR beta CDR3 sequencing. The published analysis was carried out like this. Non-productive TCR sequences were discarded, and reads were trimmed to the CDR3 region, with only CDR3s of 7 or more amino acids retained. The MANAFEST web app was used to pick out antigen-specific clonotypes by comparing their expansion in peptide wells with that in reference cultures. To be called positive, a clone needed expansion at FDR<0.05 compared with the reference and with all other wells, an odds ratio greater than 5, and a frequency greater than 0.1% in two replicate wells. Clonotypes significantly expanded in SARS-CoV-2 spike wells and in at least one common cold coronavirus spike condition were defined as cross-reactive. Using the stringdist R package, CDR3 similarity was measured by Levenshtein distance, and unrooted trees were constructed with ape in R 3.6.1. TCRdb took this table from immuneACCESS and kept in-frame rearrangements with V and J called. Such tables lack part of the clones; where checked against another copy, unresolved V genes explain under half of the gap, and the rest is unexplained. V and J calls and clone size come straight from that table; D and trimming were deduced from the DNA. The sample table shows more than 50,000 clones, and 60% to 85% are seen once. The top ten constitute 3% to 3.5% of the sample.

In regard to this clone: Its target antigen remains unknown. Base qualities are missing; no much larger clone stands one base away.

After around 11 days of culture, CD4+ T cells were isolated with the EasySep CD4+ T cell isolation kit. Negative nucleocapsid antibody results before and after vaccination confirmed that the healthy vaccine recipients had no prior SARS-CoV-2 infection. Half of the culture medium was replaced with fresh IL-2-containing medium on days 3 and 7. Unless noted otherwise, every peptide stimulation condition was grown in triplicate wells. PBMC were separated from whole blood using Ficoll-Paque Plus gradient centrifugation and were then either cryopreserved at -140C or used fresh. The QIAamp micro DNA kit was used to extract genomic DNA from the cultured CD4+ T cells.

The receptor was isolated from a human donor who received a COVID-19 vaccine. The rearranged segments are TRBV7-8 and TRBJ1-2; tentative D gene TRBD1, with 5 bases matching. The sample here was CD4+ T cells from PBMCs cultured without peptide, taken before COVID-19 vaccination. The CDR3 protein sequence reads: CASSFGGNNYGYTF. DNA sequence: TGTGCCAGCAGCTTTGGGGGGAATAACTATGGCTACACCTTC.